These 10 T cell receptor beta chains came from one sample sequenced in a study of T-cell memory formation after mild COVID-19. TCRdb fed the 5' RACE reads into MiXCR, producing one record per CDR3 protein. The sample records roughly 350,000 distinct CDR3 sequences, around 28% being singletons. The specimen was PBMCs or a T cell subset sorted from them (not recorded which). All receptors come from an adult woman who had mild COVID-19 (a few samples of this study predate the infection). Cell type and time point are not known.

This clonotype came up many times. V gene TRBV5-1 combines with J gene TRBJ2-1; D ambiguous. V was trimmed by 0 bases and J by 2 bases, leaving 3 bases between them. CDR3 length: 13 residues. Germline V lookup: CDR1 SGHRS, CDR2 YFSETQ. This CDR3 is CASSLVAYNEQFF. The DNA for the CDR3 is TGCGCCAGCAGCTTGGTGGCCTACAATGAGCAGTTCTTC.

The chain couples TRBV29-1 to TRBJ2-5; D call uncertain. Trimming shortened V by 2 bases and J by 2 bases, and 9 bases separated the two germline ends. Germline CDR1 and CDR2: SQVTM and ANQGSEA. The CDR3 sequence is 13 residues long. The CDR3 reads CSVERGQQETQYF. CDR3 DNA sequence: TGCAGCGTTGAAAGAGGCCAGCAAGAGACCCAGTACTTC.

Here the CDR3 DNA reads TGTGCCAGCACCGGCGGGGGCCTGAGGAACTATGGCTACACCTTC. Residues: CASTGGGLRNYGYTF. The chain carries TRBV6-1 and TRBJ1-2, with a tentative D call TRBD1 (6 bases). The V gene's germline CDR1 is MNHNS and CDR2 SASEGT. Trimming took off 7 bases at V and 2 bases at J, with 17 bases between the two ends. The CDR3 is 15 residues long.

The V gene is TRBV5-5, the J gene TRBJ2-2; unclear D gene. With 4 bases removed from V and 6 bases from J, the gap between germline ends came to 19 bases. This CDR3 contains 16 residues. The V gene's germline CDR1 is SGHKS and CDR2 YYEKEE (reference sequence). Written as DNA, the CDR3 is TGTGCCAGCAGCCCGGGTTCTCACCTAACAGCCGGGGAGCTGTTTTTT. Translated, it gives CASSPGSHLTAGELFF.

This chain joins TRBV4-3 and TRBJ2-1; D unresolved. The CDR3 has 15 residues. The V end was cut by 4 bases, the J end by 0 bases, with 10 bases between. CDR1 is LGHNA and CDR2 is YSLEER in the germline V gene. The CDR3 nucleotides read TGCGCCAGCAGCCCCCTCGAGAGCTCCTACAATGAGCAGTTCTTC. Its protein product is CASSPLESSYNEQFF.

The chain is built from TRBV3-1 and TRBJ2-3; D remains ambiguous. V lost 5 bases and J 3 bases, leaving 9 bases between the germline ends. This CDR3 has 13 residues. Germline loops: CDR1 LGHDT, CDR2 YNNKEL (reference sequence). CDR3 DNA sequence: TGTGCCAGCAGCGTTTCTATTACAGATACGCAGTATTTT. Encoded protein: CASSVSITDTQYF.

The V and J genes are TRBV5-1 and TRBJ2-7; TRBD2 might be the D (5 bases). Deletions cut 3 bases from V and 2 bases from J, with 12 bases between. The CDR3 sequence is 14 residues long. Germline loops: CDR1 SGHRS, CDR2 YFSETQ. CDR3 sequence reads: CASSSDAGAYEQYF. CDR3 nucleotide sequence: TGCGCCAGCAGCTCAGACGCGGGCGCCTACGAGCAGTACTTC.

This clonotype has a handful of counts. The gene calls are TRBV20-1 and TRBJ2-7; a weak D match, TRBD2 (6 bases). With 6 bases removed from V and 1 base from J, the gap between germline ends came to 10 bases. The CDR3 has 12 amino acids. Germline V gene sequence: CDR1 DFQATT, CDR2 SNEGSKA (reference sequence). The DNA of the CDR3 is TGCAGTGCGAGTAGCGGTTCCTACGAGCAGTACTTC. Protein sequence: CSASSGSYEQYF.

The chain employs TRBV29-1 and TRBJ2-7; 9 nucleotides agree with TRBD2. CDR1 SQVTM and CDR2 ANQGSEA come from the germline V gene. CDR3 size: 16 residues. Trimming cost V 4 bases and J 3 bases; bases outside gene matches: 13. The CDR3 DNA reads TGCAGCGTTGCCCCCTCTACGCGGGAGGGAGACTACGAGCAGTACTTC. Translation gives CSVAPSTREGDYEQYF.

This chain joins TRBV2 and TRBJ2-1; D may be TRBD1 or TRBD2 (6 bases each). The germline gives CDR1 SNHLY, CDR2 FYNNEI. This CDR3 has 16 residues. V was clipped by 7 bases and J by 9 bases, with 25 bases between them. DNA of the CDR3: TGTGCCAGCACGCCCTTCTACGGGGGCGGTTTGGGTGAGCAGTTCTTC. Its translation: CASTPFYGGGLGEQFF. Based on the CDR3 plus reference TRBV2 and TRBJ2-1, the full variable domain is EPEVTQTPSHQVTQMGQEVILRCVPISNHLYFYWYRQILGQKVEFLVSFYNNEISEKSEIFDDQFSVERPDGSNFTLKIRSTKLEDSAMYFCASTPFYGGGLGEQFFGPGTRLTVL.